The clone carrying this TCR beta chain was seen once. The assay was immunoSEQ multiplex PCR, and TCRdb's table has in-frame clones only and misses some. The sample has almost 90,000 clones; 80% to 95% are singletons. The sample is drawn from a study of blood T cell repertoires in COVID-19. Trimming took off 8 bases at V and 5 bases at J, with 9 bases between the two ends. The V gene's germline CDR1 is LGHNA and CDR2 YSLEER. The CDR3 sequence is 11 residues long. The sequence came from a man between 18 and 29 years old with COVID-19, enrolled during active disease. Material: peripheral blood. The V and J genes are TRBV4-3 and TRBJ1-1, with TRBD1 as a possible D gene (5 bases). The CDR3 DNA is TGCGCCAGCTGGGGGGGGACTGAAGCTTTCTTT. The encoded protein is CASWGGTEAFF.